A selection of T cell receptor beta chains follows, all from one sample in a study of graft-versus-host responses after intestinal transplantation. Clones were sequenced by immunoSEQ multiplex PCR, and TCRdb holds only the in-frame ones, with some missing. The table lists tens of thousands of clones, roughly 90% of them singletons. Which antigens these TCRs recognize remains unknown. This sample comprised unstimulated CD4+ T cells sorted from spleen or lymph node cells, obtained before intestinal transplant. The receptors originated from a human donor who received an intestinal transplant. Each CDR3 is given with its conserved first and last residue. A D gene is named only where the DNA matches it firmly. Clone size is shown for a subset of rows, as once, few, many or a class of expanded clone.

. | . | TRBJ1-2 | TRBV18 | CASSPTSDYGYTF | TGTGCCAGCTCGCCGACTTCTGACTATGGCTACACCTTC
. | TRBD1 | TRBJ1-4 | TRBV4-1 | CASSQGGTGRNEKLFF | TGCGCCAGCAGCCAAGGTGGGACAGGACGTAATGAAAAACTGTTTTTT
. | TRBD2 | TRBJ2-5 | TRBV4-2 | CASSQTSGGEETQYF | TGTGCCAGCAGCCAGACTAGCGGGGGTGAAGAGACCCAGTACTTC
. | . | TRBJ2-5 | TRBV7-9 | CASSRTESQTQYF | TGTGCCAGCAGTAGGACAGAATCTCAGACCCAGTACTTC
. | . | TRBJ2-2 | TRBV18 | CASSPPFDGVGELFF | TGTGCCAGCTCACCACCTTTTGACGGGGTCGGGGAGCTGTTTTTT
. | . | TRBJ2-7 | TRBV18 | CASSPGWRGTYEQYF | TGTGCCAGCTCACCAGGGTGGCGGGGAACCTACGAGCAGTACTTC
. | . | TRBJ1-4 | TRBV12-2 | CAKPRRSRDEKLFF | TGTGCAAAACCAAGAAGGTCGAGGGATGAAAAACTGTTTTTT
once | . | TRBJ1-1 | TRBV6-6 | CASIEARGTEAFF | TGTGCCAGCATAGAGGCAAGGGGTACTGAAGCTTTCTTT
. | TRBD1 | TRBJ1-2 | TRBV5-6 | CASSAGQGYGYTF | TGTGCCAGCAGCGCGGGACAGGGCTATGGCTACACCTTC
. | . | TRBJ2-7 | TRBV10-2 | CASSETDRRTYEQYF | TGCGCCAGCAGTGAGACAGACAGGAGAACCTACGAGCAGTACTTC
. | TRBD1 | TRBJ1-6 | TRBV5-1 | CASRPSDRPDNSPLHF | TGCGCCAGCAGACCGTCGGACAGGCCCGATAATTCACCCCTCCACTTT
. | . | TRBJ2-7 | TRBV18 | CASSPLNGNYEQYF | TGTGCCAGCTCACCACTGAACGGGAACTACGAGCAGTACTTC
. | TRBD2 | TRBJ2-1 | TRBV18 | CASSPATGVSGASYNEQFF | TGTGCCAGCTCACCCGCGACAGGAGTTAGCGGGGCCTCCTACAATGAGCAGTTCTTC
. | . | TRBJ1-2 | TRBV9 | CASSVERSGYGYTF | TGTGCCAGCAGCGTAGAAAGGAGTGGCTATGGCTACACCTTC
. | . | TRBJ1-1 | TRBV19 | CASSPRTRAGEAFF | TGTGCCAGTAGCCCCCGGACGCGGGCGGGGGAAGCTTTCTTT
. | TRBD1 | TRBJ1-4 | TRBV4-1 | CASSQGTGMATNEKLFF | TGCGCCAGCAGCCAAGGGACAGGGATGGCAACTAATGAAAAACTGTTTTTT
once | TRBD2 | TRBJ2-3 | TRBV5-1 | CASSLAGRTDTQYF | TGCGCCAGCAGCTTAGCGGGACGGACAGATACGCAGTATTTT
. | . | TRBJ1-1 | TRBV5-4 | CASSLELTEAFF | TGTGCCAGCAGCTTGGAGCTGACTGAAGCTTTCTTT
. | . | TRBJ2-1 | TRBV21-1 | CASSTRQGSYNEQFF | TGTGCCAGCAGCACGCGACAGGGTTCCTACAATGAGCAGTTCTTC
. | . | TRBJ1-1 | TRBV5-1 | CASSRGIQGNTEAFF | TGCGCCAGCAGCAGGGGGATACAGGGGAACACTGAAGCTTTCTTT
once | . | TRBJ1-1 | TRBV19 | CASSIGQGGDAFF | TGTGCCAGTAGTATCGGCCAGGGCGGTGATGCTTTCTTT
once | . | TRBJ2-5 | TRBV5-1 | CASSPQPAGLPGETQYF | TGCGCCAGCAGCCCCCAACCCGCGGGGCTTCCCGGGGAGACCCAGTACTTC
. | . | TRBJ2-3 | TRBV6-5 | CASSPPGGLGDTQYF | TGTGCCAGCAGTCCCCCGGGGGGCCTAGGAGATACGCAGTATTTT
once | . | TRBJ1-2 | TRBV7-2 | CASSLEDRYAPGYTF | TGTGCCAGCAGTTTGGAAGACAGGTACGCGCCTGGCTACACCTTC
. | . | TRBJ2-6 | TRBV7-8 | CASSSPWTAGANVLTF | TGTGCCAGCAGCTCACCGTGGACAGCCGGGGCCAACGTCCTGACTTTC
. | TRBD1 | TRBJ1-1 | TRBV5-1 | CASSFGDRDLNTEAFF | TGCGCCAGCAGCTTTGGGGACAGGGATTTGAACACTGAAGCTTTCTTT